A single sample gave rise to the 27 T cell receptor beta chains below, sequenced in a study of blood T cells in healthy people across ages. Sample-barcoded 5' priming and a J-beta primer mix drove a second PCR of roughly 6 to 12 cycles. Each CDR3 protein gets one entry after TCRdb re-called the 5' RACE reads with MiXCR. The data hold approximately 730,000 distinct CDR3 sequences, with about 55% observed a single time. The sequencing input was blood. Receptors originate from a man older than 75 in good health.

V is TRBV15 and J is TRBJ1-2, with D possibly matching TRBD1 (5 bases). V lost 2 bases and J lost 0, with 13 bases in between. Germline CDR1 and CDR2: LNHNV and YYDKDF (reference sequence). This CDR3 spans 16 amino acids. The CDR3 region has the DNA TGTGCCACCAGCAGATCGGGCAGGGCCCCTAACTATGGCTACACCTTC. This translates into CATSRSGRAPNYGYTF.

The J gene is TRBJ2-5, the V gene TRBV10-3; maybe TRBD2 (5 bases). The J call is doubtful: the DNA matches TRBJ2-7 better. CDR1 is ENHRY and CDR2 is SYGVKD in the germline V gene. The CDR3 is 13 residues long. In DNA form, the CDR3 reads TGTGCCATCAACGCCGGCCAGGCGGGCGAGCAGTACTTC. Translated, it gives CAINAGQAGEQYF.

The chain links TRBV15 to TRBJ2-1; TRBD1 matches at 8 bases. J lost 7 bases, V lost 1 base, and 6 bases had no gene match. CDR3 length: 15 amino acids. CDR1 is LNHNV, CDR2 YYDKDF, per germline (reference sequence). The CDR3 coding sequence is TGTGCCACCAGCAGAGGACAGGGGATTACAAATGAGCAGTTCTTC. It encodes CATSRGQGITNEQFF. Using reference TRBV15 and TRBJ2-1 for the parts outside the CDR3, the full variable domain is DAMVIQNPRYQVTQFGKPVTLSCSQTLNHNVMYWYQQKSSQAPKLLFHYYDKDFNNEADTPDNFQSRRPNTSFCFLDIRSPGLGDTAMYLCATSRGQGITNEQFFGPGTRLTVL.

This clonotype was counted a few times. The CDR3 DNA sequence: TGTGCCAGTAGTACGGCTTCAGATACGCAGTATTTT. Residues: CASSTASDTQYF. The chain links TRBV19 to TRBJ2-3; D remains unclear. Germline V CDR1 and CDR2: LNHDA, SQIVND (reference sequence). This CDR3 contains 12 residues. Trimming removed 4 bases at V and 4 bases at J, with 6 bases between.

The chain is built from TRBV7-9 and TRBJ1-5; D may be TRBD1 (5 bases). Germline loops: CDR1 SEHNR, CDR2 FQNEAQ (reference sequence). The ends were cut back, 0 bases at V and 1 base at J, with 22 bases in the middle. This CDR3 spans 20 amino acids. The CDR3 region has the DNA TGTGCCAGCAGCTTAGCGAGGGACGGTACCAATCGACCGAGCAATCAGCCCCAGCATTTT. Translated, it gives CASSLARDGTNRPSNQPQHF.

The V gene is TRBV2, the J gene TRBJ2-7, with a tentative D call TRBD1 (6 bases). The CDR3 contains 14 residues. CDR1 and CDR2 (germline): SNHLY, FYNNEI. Deletions cut 6 bases from V and 5 bases from J, with 17 bases between. As DNA, the CDR3 is TGTGCCAGCAGGGGCGATGCAGGGGTCGACGAGCAGTACTTC. It codes for CASRGDAGVDEQYF. Based on the CDR3 plus reference TRBV2 and TRBJ2-7, the full variable domain is EPEVTQTPSHQVTQMGQEVILRCVPISNHLYFYWYRQILGQKVEFLVSFYNNEISEKSEIFDDQFSVERPDGSNFTLKIRSTKLEDSAMYFCASRGDAGVDEQYFGPGTRLTVT.

This clonotype was seen a handful of times. V is TRBV12-3 or TRBV12-4 and J is TRBJ2-3; D is unresolved. The V end lost 7 bases, the J end lost 14 bases, and 19 bases lay between the germline ends. The CDR3 length is 12 residues. CDR3 in DNA: TGTGCCAGCACAAACCGGGCTGGATACGCGTATTTT. Residues: CASTNRAGYAYF.

This clonotype turned up a few times. V is TRBV20-1 and J is TRBJ2-3; D not resolved. This CDR3 is built from 13 residues. The germline CDR1 and CDR2 sequences are DFQATT and SNEGSKA (reference sequence). V lost 1 base to trimming and J lost 2 bases, with 7 bases between them. The DNA of the CDR3 is TGCAGTGCTAGAGGGGCGGTCACAGATACGCAGTATTTT. This translates into CSARGAVTDTQYF.

This rearrangement joins TRBV5-1 to TRBJ2-1; 8 nucleotides agree with TRBD1. V dropped 3 bases and J dropped 4; count of bases not matched to a gene: 6. Germline-derived CDR1 and CDR2 are SGHRS and YFSETQ. The CDR3 consists of 15 residues. CDR3 in amino acids: CASSSGQGAYNEQFF. CDR3 nucleotides: TGCGCCAGCAGCTCCGGACAGGGCGCATACAATGAGCAGTTCTTC.

The chain combines TRBV29-1 with TRBJ2-1, with a possible D match to TRBD2 (6 bases). The J call is doubtful: the DNA matches TRBJ2-7 better. This CDR3 has 14 amino acids. Germline assignment: CDR1 SQVTM and CDR2 ANQGSEA. Here the CDR3 DNA reads TGCAGCGGCGGAACTAGCCTGACCTACAATGAGCAGTACTTC. It specifies CSGGTSLTYNEQYF.

This clonotype has only one observation. The chain has TRBV24-1 and TRBJ2-1; 9 nucleotides line up with TRBD2. Germline CDR1 is KGHDR and CDR2 is SFDVKD. V gave up 9 bases and J gave up 5 bases; unmatched junction bases: 13. The CDR3 runs 16 residues. CDR3 nucleotides: TGTGCCACCTCAAGGGGGGTGCTAGCGGGAAACAATGAGCAGTTCTTC. Translating it yields CATSRGVLAGNNEQFF.

With regard to this clonotype: The junction shows a germline mismatch at one end, possibly a read error. V is TRBV7-2 and J is TRBJ2-4, with D unclear. The CDR3 extends over 12 amino acids. Germline V lookup: CDR1 SGHTA, CDR2 FQGNSA. CDR3 loop: CAGSLNRDIQYF. The CDR3 nucleotides are TGTGCCGGCAGCTTAAATCGGGACATTCAGTACTTC.

The genes are TRBV5-1 and TRBJ2-6; TRBD2 might be the D (5 bases). Germline V gives CDR1 SGHRS, CDR2 YFSETQ. CDR3 length equals 15 residues. V lost 2 bases and J 2 bases, leaving 8 bases between the germline ends. CDR3 region: CASSFSEPGANVLTF. The CDR3 DNA sequence: TGCGCCAGCAGCTTTAGCGAACCTGGGGCCAACGTCCTGACTTTC.

This clonotype has just a few counts. The chain couples TRBV9 to TRBJ2-6; unclear D gene. CDR1 is SGDLS and CDR2 is YYNGEE in the germline V gene. The CDR3 consists of 16 residues. The V and J ends lost 1 base and 2 bases respectively, with 10 bases between them. The CDR3 DNA is TGTGCCAGCAGCGTAACGGCTCGAGCTGGGGCCAACGTCCTGACTTTC. Protein product: CASSVTARAGANVLTF. The full variable domain, in which reference TRBV9 and TRBJ2-6 provide the parts outside the CDR3, is DSGVTQTPKHLITATGQRVTLRCSPRSGDLSVYWYQQSLDQGLQFLIQYYNGEERAKGNILERFSAQQFPDLHSELNLSSLELGDSALYFCASSVTARAGANVLTFGAGSRLTVL.

The chain links TRBV3-1 to TRBJ2-7; TRBD2 matches 12 bases. The CDR3 sequence is 17 residues long. J was trimmed by 4 bases and V by 0 bases; bases with no gene match: 7. Germline lookup yields CDR1 LGHDT and CDR2 YNNKEL (reference sequence). The CDR3 sequence is CASSQDVLAGGPYEQYF. The CDR3 DNA reads TGTGCCAGCAGCCAAGATGTCCTAGCGGGAGGGCCGTACGAGCAGTACTTC.

The chain links TRBV28 to TRBJ2-1, with D possibly being TRBD2 (6 bases). V was trimmed by 1 base and J by 8 bases, leaving 12 bases between them. This CDR3 spans 14 amino acids. Germline V gene data show CDR1 as MDHEN and CDR2 as SYDVKM. The CDR3 region has the DNA TGTGCCAGCAGTTTATCCCTGTCGGGGGATGAGCAGTTCTTC. Its protein product is CASSLSLSGDEQFF.

The chain couples TRBV5-1 to TRBJ2-5; 7 positions agree with TRBD1. The J call may not be correct, given that the DNA end is closer to TRBJ2-7. Per germline, CDR1 SGHRS and CDR2 YFSETQ. The CDR3 consists of 14 residues. The CDR3 DNA sequence: TGCGCCAGCAGCTTAACGACAGGGTCAGACGAGCAGTACTTC. Its translation: CASSLTTGSDEQYF.

The rearrangement links TRBV5-1 to TRBJ2-5; D is uncertain. V dropped 0 bases and J dropped 4 bases, with 10 bases sitting between them. Germline V gene sequence: CDR1 SGHRS, CDR2 YFSETQ. This CDR3 spans 14 amino acids. The CDR3 is CASSLVQSAETQYF. CDR3 coding DNA: TGCGCCAGCAGCTTGGTTCAGTCTGCAGAGACCCAGTACTTC. The whole variable domain, remainder taken from reference TRBV5-1 and TRBJ2-5, is KAGVTQTPRYLIKTRGQQVTLSCSPISGHRSVSWYQQTPGQGLQFLFEYFSETQRNKGNFPGRFSGRQFSNSRSEMNVSTLELGDSALYLCASSLVQSAETQYFGPGTRLLVL.

This chain uses TRBV12-3 or TRBV12-4 with TRBJ2-1; D possibly matches TRBD1 or TRBD2 (5 bases each). The CDR3 spans 12 residues. Trimming left V 5 bases short and J 12 bases short, with 14 bases between. The CDR3 nucleotides are TGTGCCAGCAGTCGGGACCGCGCTGTGCAGTTCTTC. It is translated as CASSRDRAVQFF.

This rearrangement joins TRBV20-1 to TRBJ2-5, with 8 bases lining up with TRBD2. CDR3 length equals 15 residues. Trimming took 3 bases from V and 11 from J; bases not matched to a gene: 17. Germline V gene sequence: CDR1 DFQATT, CDR2 SNEGSKA (reference sequence). Here the CDR3 DNA reads TGCAGTGCTAGTTGGTTAGCGGGGACCCACAATGAGCAGTACTTC. It encodes CSASWLAGTHNEQYF.

This clonotype was detected only once. The chain employs TRBV7-2 and TRBJ1-6; D is perhaps TRBD1 (5 bases). V lost 2 bases to trimming and J lost 4 bases, with 12 bases between them. Germline CDR1 and CDR2: SGHTA and FQGNSA. This CDR3 region has 16 residues. CDR3 amino acids: CASSLRQSNYNSPLHF. CDR3 sequence (DNA): TGTGCCAGCAGCTTACGACAGAGCAATTATAATTCACCCCTCCACTTT.

V gene TRBV6-2 or TRBV6-3 combines with J gene TRBJ2-2; D possibly corresponds to TRBD2 (5 bases). The V and J ends lost 5 bases and 2 bases respectively, with 12 bases between them. Germline V CDR1 and CDR2: MNHEY, SVGEGT. This CDR3 region has 15 residues. The CDR3 reads CASSPTRLNTGELFF. The CDR3 DNA follows: TGTGCCAGCAGTCCCACTAGACTCAACACCGGGGAGCTGTTTTTT.

The chain recombines TRBV2 with TRBJ1-2; maybe TRBD1 (6 bases). Germline CDR1 is SNHLY and CDR2 is FYNNEI. The CDR3 extends over 14 amino acids. Trimming took off 4 bases at V and 4 bases at J, with 13 bases between the two ends. CDR3 coding DNA: TGTGCCAGCAGTGGGTCCGTGGGGGCCTATGGCTACACCTTC. It encodes CASSGSVGAYGYTF.

This clonotype was seen a handful of times. The CDR3 here is CSARTLLAGVSYEQYF. The CDR3 DNA reads as TGCAGTGCTAGAACCCTTCTAGCGGGAGTTTCCTACGAGCAGTACTTC. The chain has TRBV20-1 and TRBJ2-7; 10 bases agree with TRBD2. The V gene's germline CDR1 is DFQATT and CDR2 SNEGSKA (reference sequence). This CDR3 spans 16 amino acids. Losses at the gene ends were 2 bases for V and 1 base for J; bases not matched to a gene: 8.

The J gene is TRBJ2-3, the V gene TRBV2; 8 bases line up with TRBD2. J was trimmed by 6 bases and V by 3 bases; bases with no gene match: 8. The CDR3 sequence is 15 residues long. Per the germline V gene, CDR1 is SNHLY and CDR2 is FYNNEI. In nucleotides, the CDR3 is TGTGCCAGCAGTGACAGGACTAGCCCAGCCGATACGCAGTATTTT. Translating gives CASSDRTSPADTQYF.

The CDR3 spells CSAIRQGLLYEQYF. CDR3 in DNA: TGCAGTGCTATCCGACAGGGACTTTTATACGAGCAGTACTTC. The chain recombines TRBV20-1 with TRBJ2-7; possibly TRBD1 for D (7 bases). The germline gives CDR1 DFQATT, CDR2 SNEGSKA (reference sequence). The CDR3 consists of 14 residues. V dropped 4 bases and J dropped 4 bases, with 17 bases sitting between them.

This rearrangement joins TRBV3-1 to TRBJ2-5; TRBD2 matches at 7 bases. Germline CDR1 LGHDT, CDR2 YNNKEL (reference sequence). Germline trimming cut 4 bases from V and 0 bases from J; bases unmatched to any gene: 14. The length of the CDR3 is 18 residues. CDR3: CASSPMRLASGYQETQYF. CDR3 DNA: TGTGCCAGCAGCCCTATGCGTTTGGCTAGCGGATACCAAGAGACCCAGTACTTC.